Listed below are T cell receptor beta chains from one sample, sequenced in a study of T cells in narcolepsy. Produced via immunoSEQ multiplex PCR; TCRdb's table is partial and in-frame only. The data contain 30,000 or so clones, around 82% of them seen just once; the ten biggest clones take up less than 1.2%. Sequenced input: CD45RA- memory CD4+ T cells from PBMCs. These receptors all come from a human donor with narcolepsy. Both conserved end residues are part of each CDR3. The order of the fields is D gene, V gene, J gene, clone size, CDR3 DNA, CDR3 protein. A D gene is named only where the DNA matches it firmly. Size tells how often a clone was seen (once, few, many) or the class of an expanded clone, and some rows leave it out.

d_gene: NA; v_gene: TRBV11-2; j_gene: TRBJ1-2; abundance: NA; CDR3nt: TGTGCCAGCAGCTTAGGTGGGGGTTATGATGGCTACACCTTC; CDR3aa: CASSLGGGYDGYTF
d_gene: NA; v_gene: TRBV5-1; j_gene: TRBJ2-1; abundance: once; CDR3nt: TGCGCCAGCTCGACGCGAGGCGCGTACAATGAGCAGTTCTTC; CDR3aa: CASSTRGAYNEQFF
d_gene: NA; v_gene: TRBV19; j_gene: TRBJ2-6; abundance: NA; CDR3nt: TGTGCCAGTAGTATAGTAGGGCCCTCGAGGGCCGCTGGGGCCAACGTCCTGACTTTC; CDR3aa: CASSIVGPSRAAGANVLTF
d_gene: TRBD1; v_gene: TRBV13; j_gene: TRBJ1-1; abundance: NA; CDR3nt: TGTGCCAGCAGCTTTCGGACAGGGGGCACTGAAGCTTTCTTT; CDR3aa: CASSFRTGGTEAFF
d_gene: NA; v_gene: TRBV7-2; j_gene: TRBJ2-2; abundance: NA; CDR3nt: TGTGCCAGCAGCTTGCAGGGGGGCCAGAACACCGGGGAGCTGTTTTTT; CDR3aa: CASSLQGGQNTGELFF
d_gene: NA; v_gene: TRBV5-6; j_gene: TRBJ1-3; abundance: once; CDR3nt: TGTGCCAGCAGCCCCACACACGGAAACACCATATATTTT; CDR3aa: CASSPTHGNTIYF
d_gene: TRBD1; v_gene: TRBV27; j_gene: TRBJ2-7; abundance: NA; CDR3nt: TGTGCCAGCAGTTTAGGCAGGGGGCTCGACGAGCAGTACTTC; CDR3aa: CASSLGRGLDEQYF
d_gene: NA; v_gene: TRBV6-5; j_gene: TRBJ1-2; abundance: NA; CDR3nt: TGTGCCAGCAGTTACTCTGAGGGTTCTAACTATGGCTACACCTTC; CDR3aa: CASSYSEGSNYGYTF
d_gene: TRBD1; v_gene: TRBV7-9; j_gene: TRBJ2-4; abundance: NA; CDR3nt: TGTGCCAGCAGCCCCGACAGGGACGGCAAAAACATTCAGTACTTC; CDR3aa: CASSPDRDGKNIQYF
d_gene: NA; v_gene: TRBV11-2; j_gene: TRBJ1-6; abundance: once; CDR3nt: TGTGCCAGCAGCCGACATAGCAGGGGAAATAATTCACCCCTCCACTTT; CDR3aa: CASSRHSRGNNSPLHF
d_gene: TRBD1; v_gene: TRBV28; j_gene: TRBJ1-4; abundance: few; CDR3nt: TGTGCCAGCAGTTCCCTGGACAGGGGAAATGAAAAACTGTTTTTT; CDR3aa: CASSSLDRGNEKLFF
d_gene: NA; v_gene: TRBV30; j_gene: TRBJ2-7; abundance: NA; CDR3nt: TGTGCCTGGAGTGTAAGCCGTCGGGAGCAGTACTTC; CDR3aa: CAWSVSRREQYF
d_gene: NA; v_gene: TRBV5-6; j_gene: TRBJ2-7; abundance: NA; CDR3nt: TGTGCCAGCAGCGAGGTCTCCTACGAGCAGTACTTC; CDR3aa: CASSEVSYEQYF
d_gene: NA; v_gene: TRBV27; j_gene: TRBJ2-5; abundance: NA; CDR3nt: TGTGCCAGCAGTTTCCGCAGGGTCAGAGGGCAAGAGACCCAGTACTTC; CDR3aa: CASSFRRVRGQETQYF
d_gene: NA; v_gene: TRBV2; j_gene: TRBJ1-1; abundance: NA; CDR3nt: TGTGCCAGCCAAAATGGACAGCAATGGAACACTGAAGCTTTCTTT; CDR3aa: CASQNGQQWNTEAFF
d_gene: TRBD1; v_gene: TRBV5-1; j_gene: TRBJ2-3; abundance: NA; CDR3nt: TGCGCCAGCAGCTCGGGACAGGGGGCGAGAGATACGCAGTATTTT; CDR3aa: CASSSGQGARDTQYF
d_gene: NA; v_gene: TRBV11-3; j_gene: TRBJ1-1; abundance: NA; CDR3nt: TGTGCCAGCAGCCGGGGGGGGCCCGCGGACACTGAAGCTTTCTTT; CDR3aa: CASSRGGPADTEAFF
d_gene: NA; v_gene: TRBV28; j_gene: TRBJ1-1; abundance: once; CDR3nt: TGTGCCAGCAAGTCCCGGCTGGGGCGGCCTGGGAACACTGAAGCTTTCTTT; CDR3aa: CASKSRLGRPGNTEAFF
d_gene: NA; v_gene: TRBV5-1; j_gene: TRBJ1-3; abundance: NA; CDR3nt: TGCGCCAGCAGCCAGACACGCGGCTCTGGAAACACCATATATTTT; CDR3aa: CASSQTRGSGNTIYF
d_gene: NA; v_gene: TRBV2; j_gene: TRBJ1-3; abundance: few; CDR3nt: TGTGCCAGCAGTCGCTCTGGAAACACCATATATTTT; CDR3aa: CASSRSGNTIYF
d_gene: TRBD1; v_gene: TRBV19; j_gene: TRBJ2-7; abundance: few; CDR3nt: TGTGCCAGTAGTATAGACCTGGACAGGGGCACCTACGAGCAGTACTTC; CDR3aa: CASSIDLDRGTYEQYF
d_gene: NA; v_gene: TRBV29-1; j_gene: TRBJ1-2; abundance: NA; CDR3nt: TGCACCTACCGGAGGGCATATGGCTACACCTTC; CDR3aa: CTYRRAYGYTF
d_gene: NA; v_gene: TRBV18; j_gene: TRBJ2-7; abundance: NA; CDR3nt: TGTGCCAGCTCCGTAATGAGGGAGTCAAGGTACGAGCAGTACTTC; CDR3aa: CASSVMRESRYEQYF
d_gene: NA; v_gene: TRBV6-1; j_gene: TRBJ2-6; abundance: NA; CDR3nt: TGTGCCAGCAGTAGGGGGGGATCTGGGGCCAACGTCCTGACTTTC; CDR3aa: CASSRGGSGANVLTF
d_gene: TRBD1; v_gene: TRBV30; j_gene: TRBJ2-7; abundance: NA; CDR3nt: TGTGCCTGGAGTGGAGGACAGGCAAAAGAAACCTACGAGCAGTACTTC; CDR3aa: CAWSGGQAKETYEQYF
d_gene: NA; v_gene: TRBV28; j_gene: TRBJ1-1; abundance: once; CDR3nt: TGTGCCAGCAGTCTTAGTACAGGGTACACTGAAGCTTTCTTT; CDR3aa: CASSLSTGYTEAFF
d_gene: TRBD2; v_gene: TRBV29-1; j_gene: TRBJ2-2; abundance: NA; CDR3nt: TGCAGCGTTGGACTAGCGGGATTTAGAACCGGGGAGCTGTTTTTT; CDR3aa: CSVGLAGFRTGELFF
d_gene: NA; v_gene: TRBV7-6; j_gene: TRBJ2-7; abundance: NA; CDR3nt: TGTGCCAGCAGCTCCACCTCCCAAGACACAGGAATTTACGAGCAGTACTTC; CDR3aa: CASSSTSQDTGIYEQYF
d_gene: NA; v_gene: TRBV27; j_gene: TRBJ2-2; abundance: NA; CDR3nt: TGTGCCAGCAAGTGGGGCGCGAACACCGGGGAGCTGTTTTTT; CDR3aa: CASKWGANTGELFF
d_gene: NA; v_gene: TRBV6-5; j_gene: TRBJ2-3; abundance: NA; CDR3nt: TGTGCCAGCAGCCGCGAAATTCTCACAGATACGCAGTATTTT; CDR3aa: CASSREILTDTQYF
d_gene: TRBD1; v_gene: TRBV18; j_gene: TRBJ1-1; abundance: NA; CDR3nt: TGTGCCAGCTCACTTGGACAGGGTGGGGGCACTGAAGCTTTCTTT; CDR3aa: CASSLGQGGGTEAFF
d_gene: NA; v_gene: TRBV6-5; j_gene: TRBJ2-1; abundance: once; CDR3nt: TGTGCCAGCAGCAAGGGACCCGGGCGGGATGAGCAGTTCTTC; CDR3aa: CASSKGPGRDEQFF
d_gene: NA; v_gene: TRBV7-9; j_gene: TRBJ2-3; abundance: NA; CDR3nt: TGTGCCAGCAGCTTAGGGCGGGGGCTCTACACAGATACGCAGTATTTT; CDR3aa: CASSLGRGLYTDTQYF
d_gene: TRBD2; v_gene: TRBV5-8; j_gene: TRBJ2-3; abundance: NA; CDR3nt: TGTGCCAGCAGCACCGGGACTAGCGGGCGCTCTAGCACAGATACGCAGTATTTT; CDR3aa: CASSTGTSGRSSTDTQYF
d_gene: NA; v_gene: TRBV18; j_gene: TRBJ1-3; abundance: NA; CDR3nt: TGTGCCAGCTTAAGGGACGGCGAATCGGGAAACACCATATATTTT; CDR3aa: CASLRDGESGNTIYF
d_gene: TRBD2; v_gene: TRBV5-6; j_gene: TRBJ2-3; abundance: NA; CDR3nt: TGTGCCAGCAGCTTGGAGACTAGCGGATCCACAGATACGCAGTATTTT; CDR3aa: CASSLETSGSTDTQYF
d_gene: NA; v_gene: TRBV6-1; j_gene: TRBJ2-2; abundance: NA; CDR3nt: TGTGCCAGCAGTGAAGAAAACAGGCGGACCGGGGAGCTGTTTTTT; CDR3aa: CASSEENRRTGELFF
d_gene: TRBD1; v_gene: TRBV2; j_gene: TRBJ2-2; abundance: NA; CDR3nt: TGTGCCAGCAAACTGGGACAGGGGACCGGGGAGCTGTTTTTT; CDR3aa: CASKLGQGTGELFF
d_gene: NA; v_gene: TRBV29-1; j_gene: TRBJ2-3; abundance: NA; CDR3nt: TGCAGCGTTGCGCAGGGCCCCATCGCAGATACGCAGTATTTT; CDR3aa: CSVAQGPIADTQYF
d_gene: NA; v_gene: TRBV14; j_gene: TRBJ1-1; abundance: once; CDR3nt: TGTGCCAGCAGCCCGTCCGGACCAGGGATAGTGAACACTGAAGCTTTCTTT; CDR3aa: CASSPSGPGIVNTEAFF
d_gene: TRBD1; v_gene: TRBV10-2; j_gene: TRBJ2-7; abundance: NA; CDR3nt: TGCGCCAGCAGAAGGGACAGCTACGAGCAGTACTTC; CDR3aa: CASRRDSYEQYF
d_gene: NA; v_gene: TRBV15; j_gene: TRBJ2-5; abundance: NA; CDR3nt: TGTGCCACGGCGAGTGCGTCTGGCGAAGAGACCCAGTACTTC; CDR3aa: CATASASGEETQYF
d_gene: NA; v_gene: TRBV5-5; j_gene: TRBJ1-1; abundance: NA; CDR3nt: TGTGCCAGCAGCTTAAGGGACACTAACACTGAAGCTTTCTTT; CDR3aa: CASSLRDTNTEAFF
d_gene: TRBD2; v_gene: TRBV19; j_gene: TRBJ2-1; abundance: NA; CDR3nt: TGTGCCAGTAAGCCCACCCCGACTAGCGGTTCCAATGAGCAGTTCTTC; CDR3aa: CASKPTPTSGSNEQFF
d_gene: NA; v_gene: TRBV6-1; j_gene: TRBJ1-2; abundance: NA; CDR3nt: TGTGCCGCTGCAACGGGCCCGATCTATGGCTACACCTTC; CDR3aa: CAAATGPIYGYTF
d_gene: NA; v_gene: TRBV11-2; j_gene: TRBJ2-1; abundance: NA; CDR3nt: TGTGCCAGCAGCTTAGTAAAGGTTGGGGAGCAGTTCTTC; CDR3aa: CASSLVKVGEQFF
d_gene: NA; v_gene: TRBV18; j_gene: TRBJ2-1; abundance: NA; CDR3nt: TGTGCCAGCTCACCAGGAACTAGTAACTATGAGCAGTTCTTC; CDR3aa: CASSPGTSNYEQFF
d_gene: NA; v_gene: TRBV6-5; j_gene: TRBJ1-2; abundance: NA; CDR3nt: TGTGCCAGCAGAACCAAGACAGCCAACTATGGCTACACCTTC; CDR3aa: CASRTKTANYGYTF
d_gene: TRBD2; v_gene: TRBV5-1; j_gene: TRBJ2-7; abundance: few; CDR3nt: TGCGCCAGCAGCTCCTCACTAGCGGGAGGGAACGAGCAGTACTTC; CDR3aa: CASSSSLAGGNEQYF
d_gene: TRBD1; v_gene: TRBV4-1; j_gene: TRBJ1-2; abundance: NA; CDR3nt: TGCGCCAGCAGCCAAGCGGACAGGGCAGGGGGCTACACCTTC; CDR3aa: CASSQADRAGGYTF